Sequencing of this T cell receptor beta chain was carried out in a study of blood T cell repertoires in COVID-19. The protocol was immunoSEQ multiplex PCR, while the TCRdb copy is restricted to in-frame clones and leaves out a portion. The sample has about 80,000 clones, 84% seen once. The CDR3 has 16 amino acids. Germline V gene lookup returns CDR1 SQVTM and CDR2 ANQGSEA. The J segment lost 3 bases and the V segment lost 1 base, leaving 10 bases of the junction unmatched. The chain is built from TRBV29-1 and TRBJ2-7; TRBD2 aligns across 9 bases. The TCR sequence derives from a man aged 45 to 65 with acute or convalescent COVID-19. The sample was peripheral blood. The CDR3 nucleotides read TGCAGCGTTGAAGGAGCGGGGACTAGCAGGGACTACGAGCAGTACTTC. It specifies CSVEGAGTSRDYEQYF.